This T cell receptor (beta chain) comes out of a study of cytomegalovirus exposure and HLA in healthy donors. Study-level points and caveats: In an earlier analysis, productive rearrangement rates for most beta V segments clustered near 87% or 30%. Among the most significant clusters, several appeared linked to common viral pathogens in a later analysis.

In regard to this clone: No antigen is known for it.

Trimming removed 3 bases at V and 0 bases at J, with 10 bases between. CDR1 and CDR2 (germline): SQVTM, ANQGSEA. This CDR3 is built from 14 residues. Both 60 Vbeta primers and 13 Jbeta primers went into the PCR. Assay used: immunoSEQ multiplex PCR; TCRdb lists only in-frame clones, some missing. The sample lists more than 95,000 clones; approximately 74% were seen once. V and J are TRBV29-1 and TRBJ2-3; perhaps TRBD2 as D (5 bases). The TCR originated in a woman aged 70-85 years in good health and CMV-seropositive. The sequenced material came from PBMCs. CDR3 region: CSVEPRLSTDTQYF. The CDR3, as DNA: TGCAGCGTTGAGCCCAGACTAAGCACAGATACGCAGTATTTT.